The 21 T cell receptor beta chains below come from one sample, sequenced in a study of neurological immune-mediated disorders. MiXCR, applied by TCRdb to the 5' RACE reads, yields one record per CDR3 protein. This sample has 33,000 or so distinct CDR3 sequences, with nearly 7.5% found just once. The sequencing sample was made of PBMCs. The receptors here all came from a woman aged 35 to 49 in good health.

This clonotype has at least ten counts. This chain joins TRBV20-1 and TRBJ1-1; 8 bases fit TRBD1. Germline V gene sequence: CDR1 DFQATT, CDR2 SNEGSKA (reference sequence). This CDR3 is 14 amino acids long. J lost 4 bases, V lost 5 bases, and 9 bases had no gene match. The CDR3 DNA reads as TGCAGTGCTCTCCAGGAGGACAGGGTCACTGAAGCTTTCTTT. This translates into CSALQEDRVTEAFF.

This clonotype has a count of ten or more. The chain couples TRBV10-3 to TRBJ2-2; TRBD1 is a possible D gene (6 bases). The length of the CDR3 is 14 residues. V was pared by 10 bases and J by 3 bases, with 15 bases between. The germline V gene encodes CDR1 ENHRY and CDR2 SYGVKD. The CDR3 DNA reads as TGTGCCACATTCACAGGGACGGACACCGGGGAGCTGTTTTTT. Amino acids: CATFTGTDTGELFF.

This clonotype was picked up many times. The chain uses TRBV7-8 and TRBJ2-3, with D possibly matching TRBD2 (6 bases). Trimming shortened V by 0 bases and J by 4 bases, and 8 bases separated the two germline ends. Germline values: CDR1 SGHVS, CDR2 FQNEAQ. The CDR3 consists of 14 residues. The CDR3 region has the DNA TGTGCCAGCAGCTTAGCGGGAGGTGCAGATACGCAGTATTTT. Translation gives CASSLAGGADTQYF.

This clonotype was counted at least ten times. V is TRBV5-1 and J is TRBJ2-1, with unresolved D. Looked up from germline, CDR1 is SGHRS and CDR2 is YFSETQ. Trimming shortened V by 0 bases and J by 5 bases, and 15 bases separated the two germline ends. This CDR3 has 16 residues. The CDR3 region has the DNA TGCGCCAGCAGCTTGGTCGGCGGCCCCAATAACAATGAGCAGTTCTTC. This gives the protein CASSLVGGPNNNEQFF.

This clonotype was counted at least ten times. CDR3 coding DNA: TGTGCCAGCAGCTTCGCAGGGGGCAGCGGGGAGCTGTTTTTT. It translates to CASSFAGGSGELFF. The chain combines TRBV7-3 with TRBJ2-2, with 8 bases lining up with TRBD1. V lost 3 bases and J lost 7; bases outside the gene matches: 4. The CDR3 consists of 14 residues. Per the germline V gene, CDR1 is SGHTA and CDR2 is FQGTGA.

V and J are TRBV29-1 and TRBJ2-7; unclear D gene. The V end lost 4 bases, the J end lost 0 bases, and 16 bases lay between the germline ends. Germline V gene lookup returns CDR1 SQVTM and CDR2 ANQGSEA. This CDR3 region has 15 residues. The CDR3 DNA is TGCAGCGTTGCAGTGGCGCAGGACCTCTCCTACGAGCAGTACTTC. Translation gives CSVAVAQDLSYEQYF.

This clonotype is medium-sized by share. This chain uses TRBV5-1 with TRBJ2-1; 7 bases are shared with TRBD2. The CDR3 is made up of 14 amino acids. Trimming took 1 base from V and 7 from J; bases not matched to a gene: 5. The germline V gene has CDR1 SGHRS and CDR2 YFSETQ. The CDR3 DNA is TGCGCCAGCAGCTTGCTAGCGGTGGGTAATGAGCAGTTCTTC. It specifies CASSLLAVGNEQFF.

This clonotype was counted a few times. This may stem from a read error, because a much larger clone lies one nucleotide away. The J gene is TRBJ2-1, the V gene TRBV18; TRBD1 matches 12 bases. Germline V CDR1 and CDR2: KGHSH, LQKENI. This CDR3 spans 15 amino acids. V was clipped by 4 bases and J by 8 bases; unmatched bases: 6. The CDR3 DNA reads as TGTGCCAGCTCACTCGGGACAGGGGGCCGGTATGAGCAGTTCTTC. Its protein is CASSLGTGGRYEQFF.

This clonotype was observed many times. This chain links TRBV6-2 or TRBV6-3 with TRBJ2-2; 13 bases agree with TRBD2. With 5 bases clipped from V and 3 bases from J, the junction kept 9 bases outside the gene matches. Germline V lookup: CDR1 MNHEY, CDR2 SVGEGT. CDR3 length: 18 amino acids. CDR3 DNA: TGTGCCAGCAGTCGCGAACTAGCGGGGGGGCCGTACACCGGGGAGCTGTTTTTT. Protein: CASSRELAGGPYTGELFF.

This clonotype was seen a few times. A read error may explain this, as a much larger clone is one base away. V is TRBV7-9 and J is TRBJ1-1; no reliable D call. Germline V gene sequence: CDR1 SEHNR, CDR2 FQNEAQ (reference sequence). This CDR3 contains 15 residues. For the CDR3, the DNA is TGTGCCAACAGCTTGGGATTAGGGTTGAACACTGAAGCTTTCTTT. This sequence encodes CANSLGLGLNTEAFF.

This clonotype has a count of ten or more. The genes are TRBV5-1 and TRBJ1-1, with 7 nucleotides matching TRBD1. The CDR3 extends over 16 amino acids. V trimming: 5 bases; J trimming: 0 bases; junction bases outside the gene matches: 10. Germline CDR1 SGHRS, CDR2 YFSETQ. The CDR3, as DNA: TGCGCCAGCAGTCGGGACAGTGGAGCTATGAACACTGAAGCTTTCTTT. Amino acid sequence: CASSRDSGAMNTEAFF.

This clonotype has ten or more counts. The V call is TRBV25-1, the J call TRBJ1-1; D unclear. Trimming shortened V by 3 bases and J by 7 bases, and 24 bases separated the two germline ends. This CDR3 is 17 amino acids long. Germline CDR1 reads MGHDK; CDR2 reads SYGVNS. Here the CDR3 reads CASSDGSGRRDRDEAFF. The CDR3 region has the DNA TGTGCCAGCAGTGACGGTTCAGGACGGAGGGATCGCGATGAAGCTTTCTTT.

This clonotype was detected many times. This chain links TRBV5-1 with TRBJ2-7; D tentatively reads TRBD1 or TRBD2 (5 bases each). CDR3 length: 14 residues. The V gene lost 4 bases and the J gene lost 0 bases, with 11 bases spanning the gap. The germline CDR1 and CDR2 sequences are SGHRS and YFSETQ. CDR3 bases: TGCGCCAGCAGCCCGGGACGGATCTCCTACGAGCAGTACTTC. Translating it yields CASSPGRISYEQYF.

The table lists this clonotype with many counts. The rearrangement uses TRBV7-3 and TRBJ2-1; the D gene is possibly TRBD2 (6 bases). Germline lookup yields CDR1 SGHTA and CDR2 FQGTGA. The V end lost 4 bases, the J end lost 6 bases, and 19 bases lay between the germline ends. This CDR3 spans 16 amino acids. CDR3 coding DNA: TGTGCCAGCAGCTCCCTCCGACTAGTAAGTTCCAATGAGCAGTTCTTC. Its translation: CASSSLRLVSSNEQFF.

This sequence joins TRBV5-1 and TRBJ1-3; D might be TRBD1 (5 bases). Trimming shortened V by 0 bases and J by 0 bases, and 7 bases separated the two germline ends. Germline V gene lookup returns CDR1 SGHRS and CDR2 YFSETQ. This CDR3 region has 15 residues. CDR3 DNA: TGCGCCAGCAGCTTGGGACAGCTCTCTGGAAACACCATATATTTT. Residues: CASSLGQLSGNTIYF. Together with reference TRBV5-1 and TRBJ1-3, the CDR3 gives the full variable domain: KAGVTQTPRYLIKTRGQQVTLSCSPISGHRSVSWYQQTPGQGLQFLFEYFSETQRNKGNFPGRFSGRQFSNSRSEMNVSTLELGDSALYLCASSLGQLSGNTIYFGEGSWLTVV.

This clonotype was seen only once. Given a much more abundant clone one base away, this may be a read error. The chain carries TRBV12-3 or TRBV12-4 and TRBJ1-3; the D gene is possibly TRBD1 (6 bases). This CDR3 has 15 amino acids. The CDR3 is CANSFWGQGEDTIYF. CDR3 DNA: TGTGCCAACAGTTTCTGGGGGCAGGGTGAGGACACCATATATTTT.

This clonotype was observed many times. The chain recombines TRBV30 with TRBJ2-1, with 7 positions matching TRBD2. The CDR3 extends over 14 amino acids. V lost 1 base and J lost 1; bases outside the gene matches: 1. CDR1 is GTSNPN, CDR2 SVGIG, per germline (reference sequence). The CDR3 sequence is CAWSGGSSYNEQFF. The CDR3 DNA reads TGTGCCTGGAGTGGCGGGAGTTCCTACAATGAGCAGTTCTTC. The complete variable domain, with remaining parts taken from reference TRBV30 and TRBJ2-1, reads SQTIHQWPATLVQPVGSPLSLECTVEGTSNPNLYWYRQAAGRGLQLLFYSVGIGQISSEVPQNLSASRPQDRQFILSSKKLLLSDSGFYLCAWSGGSSYNEQFFGPGTRLTVL.

This clonotype was detected many times. The chain employs TRBV20-1 and TRBJ1-6, with TRBD1 matching 9 bases. Per germline, CDR1 DFQATT and CDR2 SNEGSKA (reference sequence). The CDR3 loop spans 13 amino acids. The V gene end was trimmed by 2 bases and the J gene end by 8 bases; junction bases not matched to a gene: 1. In DNA, the CDR3 is TGCAGTGCTAGAAGGACAGGGGATTCACCCCTCCACTTT. Translated, it gives CSARRTGDSPLHF.

Many counts were recorded for this clonotype. The chain carries TRBV12-3 or TRBV12-4 and TRBJ1-5; a weak D match, TRBD1 (5 bases). CDR3 length equals 15 residues. Trimming shortened V by 5 bases and J by 4 bases, and 15 bases separated the two germline ends. The CDR3 region is CASSRRGIGNQPQHF. The DNA of the CDR3 is TGTGCCAGCAGTCGAAGGGGAATTGGGAATCAGCCCCAGCATTTT.

There are many counts of this clonotype. V is TRBV5-1 and J is TRBJ1-1, with a possible D match to TRBD1 (6 bases). V was pared by 0 bases and J by 0 bases, with 9 bases between. The CDR3 runs to 15 residues. Germline V lookup: CDR1 SGHRS, CDR2 YFSETQ. The CDR3: CASSLEGVMNTEAFF. For the CDR3, the DNA is TGCGCCAGCAGCTTGGAGGGGGTAATGAACACTGAAGCTTTCTTT.

The table lists this clonotype with many counts. This chain connects TRBV12-3 or TRBV12-4 to TRBJ1-1, with D possibly TRBD1 on 6 matching bases. The germline V and J ends were trimmed by 5 bases and 2 bases, with 12 bases remaining between them. The CDR3 is 14 amino acids. The CDR3 DNA sequence: TGTGCCAGCAGTCCACAGGGCTTCAACACTGAAGCTTTCTTT. Amino acid sequence: CASSPQGFNTEAFF.